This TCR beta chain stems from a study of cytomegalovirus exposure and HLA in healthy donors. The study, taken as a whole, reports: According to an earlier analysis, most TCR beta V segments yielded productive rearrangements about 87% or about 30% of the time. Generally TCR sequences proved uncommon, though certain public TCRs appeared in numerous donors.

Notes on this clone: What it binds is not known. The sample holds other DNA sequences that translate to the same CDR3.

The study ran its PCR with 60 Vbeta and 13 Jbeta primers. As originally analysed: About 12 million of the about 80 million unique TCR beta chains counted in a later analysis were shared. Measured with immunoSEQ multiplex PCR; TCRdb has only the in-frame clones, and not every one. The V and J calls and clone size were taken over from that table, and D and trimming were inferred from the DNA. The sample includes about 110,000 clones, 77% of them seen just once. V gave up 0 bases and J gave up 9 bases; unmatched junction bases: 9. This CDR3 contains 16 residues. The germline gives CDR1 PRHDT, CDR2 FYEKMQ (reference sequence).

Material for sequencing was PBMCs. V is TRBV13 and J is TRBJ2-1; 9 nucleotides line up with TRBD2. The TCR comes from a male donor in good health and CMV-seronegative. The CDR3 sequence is CASSLGGIAGAGEQFF. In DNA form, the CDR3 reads TGTGCCAGCAGCTTAGGCGGAATAGCGGGAGCGGGTGAGCAGTTCTTC.